This TCR beta chain was captured in a study of blood T cells in healthy people across ages. Using a J-beta primer mix together with a sample-barcoded 5' primer, a second PCR was run for roughly 6 to 11 cycles. MiXCR, run by TCRdb on the 5' RACE reads, gives a single entry per CDR3 protein. The sample consists of just under 900,000 distinct CDR3 sequences, about 30% of them appearing once. A few counts support this clonotype. From germline, CDR1 is PRHDT and CDR2 FYEKMQ (reference sequence). The CDR3 contains 17 residues. V gave up 4 bases and J gave up 13 bases, with 29 bases separating them. Staff drew approximately 9.7 milliliters of peripheral blood from each donor. Total RNA was extracted at no less than 5.5 micrograms per sample.

The sequenced sample consisted of blood. This chain links TRBV13 with TRBJ2-1; TRBD2 is a possible D gene (6 bases). This clonotype was obtained from a woman aged 80 or over in good health. The CDR3, as DNA: TGTGCCAGCAGCTCAGCTCGGGACTTGGGGGACCAAGAGACCCAGTTCTTC. This encodes CASSSARDLGDQETQFF.